A single sample gave rise to the 19 T cell receptor beta chains below, sequenced in a study of T cell responses to AZD1222 COVID-19 vaccine. Assay: immunoSEQ multiplex PCR; the TCRdb copy retains only in-frame clones and omits some. The repertoire holds around 100,000 clones, with 91% as singletons. The material was peripheral blood, obtained on day 0 of AZD1222 vaccination. The receptors here all came from an adult in good health.

The rearrangement links TRBV27 to TRBJ2-7; the D is unclear. The CDR3 length is 14 residues. V lost 1 base and J 3 bases, leaving 10 bases between the germline ends. Germline values: CDR1 MNHEY, CDR2 SMNVEV (reference sequence). Here the CDR3 DNA reads TGTGCCAGCAGTTTATGGGCAGGCGACTACGAGCAGTACTTC. It translates to CASSLWAGDYEQYF.

The chain combines TRBV7-9 with TRBJ1-1; unclear D gene. V gave up 2 bases and J gave up 6 bases, with 10 bases separating them. The V gene's germline CDR1 is SEHNR and CDR2 FQNEAQ (reference sequence). The CDR3 runs 13 residues. The CDR3 region is CASSLFEGAEAFF. For the CDR3, the DNA is TGTGCCAGCAGCTTATTTGAAGGCGCTGAAGCTTTCTTT. The variable domain in full, with the rest retrieved from reference TRBV7-9 and TRBJ1-1, is DTGVSQNPRHKITKRGQNVTFRCDPISEHNRLYWYRQTLGQGPEFLTYFQNEAQLEKSRLLSDRFSAERPKGSFSTLEIQRTEQGDSAMYLCASSLFEGAEAFFGQGTRLTVV.

This chain links TRBV6-5 with TRBJ1-1; 8 nucleotides line up with TRBD1. Germline loops: CDR1 MNHEY, CDR2 SVGAGI. Unmatched junction bases numbered 12, after V lost 4 bases and J lost 5 bases. This CDR3 is 16 amino acids long. CDR3 loop: CASSSQAAQGATEAFF. The CDR3 nucleotides read TGTGCCAGCAGTTCCCAGGCGGCGCAGGGGGCGACTGAAGCTTTCTTT.

The chain joins TRBV24-1 to TRBJ2-7; 7 bases match TRBD1. Germline V lookup: CDR1 KGHDR, CDR2 SFDVKD. V dropped 4 bases and J dropped 2; count of bases not matched to a gene: 13. There are 17 residues in the CDR3. The DNA for the CDR3 is TGTGCCACCAGTGACCTAGGGACAGCTTATATTCCCTACGAGCAGTACTTC. Residues: CATSDLGTAYIPYEQYF.

This clone was found once. The genes are TRBV15 and TRBJ1-3; TRBD1 matches 10 bases. CDR1 is LNHNV, CDR2 YYDKDF, per germline (reference sequence). CDR3 size: 18 residues. After removal of 0 bases from V and 4 bases from J, the junction contained 9 bases not matched to a gene. In DNA form, the CDR3 reads TGTGCCACCAGCAGAGATCTCTGGGACAGGGGAGGCGGAAACACCATATATTTT. It is translated as CATSRDLWDRGGGNTIYF.

The chain employs TRBV27 and TRBJ1-1; D gene uncertain. Trimming cost V 6 bases and J 1 base, with 9 bases left between them. The CDR3 runs to 13 residues. The germline gives CDR1 MNHEY, CDR2 SMNVEV (reference sequence). CDR3 in amino acids: CASRGLTNTEAFF. CDR3 in DNA: TGTGCCAGCAGGGGGTTAACGAACACTGAAGCTTTCTTT.

The chain couples TRBV2 to TRBJ2-1; D is perhaps TRBD2 (5 bases). Trimming shortened V by 5 bases and J by 2 bases, and 7 bases separated the two germline ends. The CDR3 is made up of 13 amino acids. Germline-derived CDR1 and CDR2 are SNHLY and FYNNEI. The CDR3 bases are TGTGCCAGCAGTAGCGGAACCTACAATGAGCAGTTCTTC. Its protein product is CASSSGTYNEQFF.

This clone was found a few times. The chain employs TRBV2 and TRBJ1-5; D remains unclear. The V gene lost 2 bases and the J gene lost 7 bases, with 9 bases spanning the gap. Germline CDR1 reads SNHLY; CDR2 reads FYNNEI. The CDR3 extends over 13 amino acids. CDR3 sequence (DNA): TGTGCCAGCAGTGAATGGGGAAGCCAGCCCCAGCATTTT. Amino acid sequence: CASSEWGSQPQHF.

The chain couples TRBV19 to TRBJ2-2; D remains ambiguous. Germline values: CDR1 LNHDA, CDR2 SQIVND (reference sequence). CDR3 size: 12 residues. Deletions cut 6 bases from V and 6 bases from J, with 8 bases between. The CDR3: CASSHNAGELFF. In DNA form, the CDR3 reads TGTGCCAGTAGCCACAATGCCGGGGAGCTGTTTTTT.

In this sample, this clone turned up once. The chain carries TRBV10-3 and TRBJ2-5; 9 bases map to TRBD2. Germline V gives CDR1 ENHRY, CDR2 SYGVKD. This CDR3 is built from 20 residues. Trimming took 3 bases from V and 2 from J; bases not matched to a gene: 19. CDR3 DNA sequence: TGTGCCATCAGTGACCAACGGGGACTAGCCGGTAGGGGCCAACAAGAGACCCAGTACTTC. Its translation is CAISDQRGLAGRGQQETQYF.

The chain employs TRBV5-5 and TRBJ2-7; the match to TRBD1 covers 8 bases. The CDR3 is 15 amino acids. The junction had 6 bases not matched to a gene; V was cut back by 4 bases and J by 0 bases. CDR1 is SGHKS, CDR2 YYEKEE, per germline (reference sequence). The CDR3 DNA follows: TGTGCCAGCAGCCGAGGACAGGGCAGCTCCTACGAGCAGTACTTC. Its translation: CASSRGQGSSYEQYF.

The J gene is TRBJ2-7, the V gene TRBV30; the D gene is possibly TRBD2 (7 bases). Germline V gene data show CDR1 as GTSNPN and CDR2 as SVGIG (reference sequence). The CDR3 covers 11 residues. Trimming took 2 bases from V and 9 from J, leaving 11 bases between them. CDR3 sequence: CAWSMGGGQYF. CDR3 bases: TGTGCCTGGAGTATGGGAGGGGGGCAGTACTTC.

This clone was detected only once. The chain uses TRBV20-1 and TRBJ1-1, with a weak D call TRBD1 (5 bases). Trimming took off 6 bases at V and 1 base at J, with 6 bases between the two ends. This CDR3 spans 11 amino acids. Looked up from germline, CDR1 is DFQATT and CDR2 is SNEGSKA (reference sequence). CDR3 DNA: TGCAGTGCAACAGGGAACACTGAAGCTTTCTTT. Translating gives CSATGNTEAFF.

The chain couples TRBV11-2 to TRBJ1-3; no clear D gene. The CDR3 loop spans 13 amino acids. The germline gives CDR1 SGHAT, CDR2 FQNNGV. V gave up 5 bases and J gave up 8 bases, with 13 bases separating them. The CDR3 nucleotides are TGTGCCAGCAGCCCTCAGCCCGGGCACACCATATATTTT. Its protein product is CASSPQPGHTIYF.

V gene TRBV7-3 combines with J gene TRBJ2-7; D might be TRBD1 or TRBD2, each matching 5 bases. The CDR3 runs 15 residues. The germline V gene encodes CDR1 SGHTA and CDR2 FQGTGA. V lost 2 bases to trimming and J lost 5 bases, with 16 bases between them. The CDR3 DNA sequence: TGTGCCAGCAGCTTAGAGCCAGGGAGACTCCACGAGCAGTACTTC. Translation gives CASSLEPGRLHEQYF. Using reference TRBV7-3 and TRBJ2-7 for the parts outside the CDR3, the full variable domain is GAGVSQTPSNKVTEKGKYVELRCDPISGHTALYWYRQSLGQGPEFLIYFQGTGAADDSGLPNDRFFAVRPEGSVSTLKIQRTERGDSAVYLCASSLEPGRLHEQYFGPGTRLTVT.

The chain joins TRBV28 to TRBJ2-3, with 7 bases identical to TRBD1. Trimming at V came to 4 bases and at J to 8 bases, leaving 3 bases not matched to a gene. This CDR3 is 12 amino acids long. Germline CDR1 is MDHEN and CDR2 is SYDVKM. The CDR3 region has the DNA TGTGCCAGCAGTTCCGCAGGGGGTACGCAGTATTTT. Its protein product is CASSSAGGTQYF.

The CDR3 DNA is TGTGCCAGCAGTCCCACCCCCGGGACGGGTTCCTACGAGCAGTACTTC. This gives the protein CASSPTPGTGSYEQYF. The chain links TRBV28 to TRBJ2-7, with D perhaps assigned TRBD1 or TRBD2 (5 bases each). CDR1 is MDHEN and CDR2 is SYDVKM in the germline V gene. Trimming shortened V by 5 bases and J by 1 base, and 18 bases separated the two germline ends. The CDR3 length is 16 residues.

Points on this clone: The same CDR3 is also encoded by other DNA sequences in this sample. CDR3: CASSLADTQYF. In nucleotides, the CDR3 is TGTGCCAGCAGTTTAGCAGATACGCAGTATTTT. The chain carries TRBV12-3 or TRBV12-4 and TRBJ2-3; D not resolved. CDR3 length: 11 amino acids. Trimming left V 0 bases short and J 5 bases short, with 0 bases between.

The chain employs TRBV5-1 and TRBJ1-1; 8 nucleotides agree with TRBD1. This CDR3 contains 15 residues. V trimming: 4 bases; J trimming: 5 bases; junction bases outside the gene matches: 10. Germline CDR1 reads SGHRS; CDR2 reads YFSETQ. The CDR3 reads CASSPLTGGWTEAFF. DNA of the CDR3: TGCGCCAGCAGCCCACTTACAGGGGGATGGACTGAAGCTTTCTTT.